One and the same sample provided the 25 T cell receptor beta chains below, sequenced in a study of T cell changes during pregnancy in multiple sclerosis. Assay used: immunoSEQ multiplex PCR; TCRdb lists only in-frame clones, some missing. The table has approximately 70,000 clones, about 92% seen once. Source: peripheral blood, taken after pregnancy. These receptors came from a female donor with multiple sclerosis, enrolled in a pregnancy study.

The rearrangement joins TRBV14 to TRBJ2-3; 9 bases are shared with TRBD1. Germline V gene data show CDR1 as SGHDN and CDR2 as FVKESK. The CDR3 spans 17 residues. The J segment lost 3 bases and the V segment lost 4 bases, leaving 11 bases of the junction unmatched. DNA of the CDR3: TGTGCCAGCAGCCCCAACAGGGGGCTGGTTGGTACAGATACGCAGTATTTT. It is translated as CASSPNRGLVGTDTQYF. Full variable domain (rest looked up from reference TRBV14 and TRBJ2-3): EAGVTQFPSHSVIEKGQTVTLRCDPISGHDNLYWYRRVMGKEIKFLLHFVKESKQDESGMPNNRFLAERTGGTYSTLKVQPAELEDSGVYFCASSPNRGLVGTDTQYFGPGTRLTVL.

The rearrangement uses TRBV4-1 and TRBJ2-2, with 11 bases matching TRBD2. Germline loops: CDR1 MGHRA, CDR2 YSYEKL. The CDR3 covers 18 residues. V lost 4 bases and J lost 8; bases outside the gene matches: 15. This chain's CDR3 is CASSPTTSGMNLLGELFF. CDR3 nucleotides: TGCGCCAGCAGCCCCACGACTAGCGGGATGAACCTCTTGGGGGAGCTGTTTTTT.

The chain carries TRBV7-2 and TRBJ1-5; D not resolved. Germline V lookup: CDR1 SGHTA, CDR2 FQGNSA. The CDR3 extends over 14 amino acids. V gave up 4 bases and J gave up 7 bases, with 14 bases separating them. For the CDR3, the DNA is TGTGCCAGCAGCTCGGACTCGGGTGGCCAGCCCCAGCATTTT. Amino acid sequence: CASSSDSGGQPQHF.

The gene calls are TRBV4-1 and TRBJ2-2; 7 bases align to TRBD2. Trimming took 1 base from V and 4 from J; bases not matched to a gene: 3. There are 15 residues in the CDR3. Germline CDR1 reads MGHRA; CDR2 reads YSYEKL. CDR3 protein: CASSQVPGGTGELFF. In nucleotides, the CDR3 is TGCGCCAGCAGCCAAGTACCGGGGGGCACCGGGGAGCTGTTTTTT.

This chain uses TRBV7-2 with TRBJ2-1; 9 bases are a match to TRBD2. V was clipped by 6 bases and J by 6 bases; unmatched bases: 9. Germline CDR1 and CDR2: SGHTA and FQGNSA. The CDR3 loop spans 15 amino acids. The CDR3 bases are TGTGCCAGCAGACTTAGCGGGAGTATAGTCAATGAGCAGTTCTTC. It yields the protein CASRLSGSIVNEQFF. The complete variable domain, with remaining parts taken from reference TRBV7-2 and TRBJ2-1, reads GAGVSQSPSNKVTEKGKDVELRCDPISGHTALYWYRQSLGQGLEFLIYFQGNSAPDKSGLPSDRFSAERTGGSVSTLTIQRTQQEDSAVYLCASRLSGSIVNEQFFGPGTRLTVL.

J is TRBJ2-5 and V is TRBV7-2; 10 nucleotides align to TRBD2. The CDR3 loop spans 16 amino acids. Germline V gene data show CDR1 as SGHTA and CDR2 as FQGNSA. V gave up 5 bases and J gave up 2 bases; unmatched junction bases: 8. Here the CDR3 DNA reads TGTGCCAGCAGCCCCCGGGCTAGCGGGAGACAAGAGACCCAGTACTTC. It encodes CASSPRASGRQETQYF.

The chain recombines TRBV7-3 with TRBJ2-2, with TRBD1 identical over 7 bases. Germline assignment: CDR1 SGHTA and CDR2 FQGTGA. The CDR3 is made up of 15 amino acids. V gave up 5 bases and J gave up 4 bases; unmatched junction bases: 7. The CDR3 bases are TGTGCCAGCAGCAGGGGGCTGCTAGGCACCGGGGAGCTGTTTTTT. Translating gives CASSRGLLGTGELFF.

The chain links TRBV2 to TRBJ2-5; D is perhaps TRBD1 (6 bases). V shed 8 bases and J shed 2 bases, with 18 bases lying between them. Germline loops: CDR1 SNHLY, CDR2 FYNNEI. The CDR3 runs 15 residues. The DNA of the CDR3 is TGTGCCAGCGCTAGTTACTGGACAGAACAAGAGACCCAGTACTTC. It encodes CASASYWTEQETQYF.

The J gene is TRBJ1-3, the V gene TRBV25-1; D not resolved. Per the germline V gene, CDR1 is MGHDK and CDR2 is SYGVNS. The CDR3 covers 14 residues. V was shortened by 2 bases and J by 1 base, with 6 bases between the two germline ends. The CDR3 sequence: CASSEPGSGNTIYF. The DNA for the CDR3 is TGTGCCAGCAGTGAACCGGGGTCTGGAAACACCATATATTTT.

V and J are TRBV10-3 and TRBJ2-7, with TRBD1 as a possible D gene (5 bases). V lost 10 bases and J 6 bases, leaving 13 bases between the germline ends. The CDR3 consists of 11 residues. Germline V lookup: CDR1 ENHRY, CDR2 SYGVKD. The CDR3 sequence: CATRQTSEQYF. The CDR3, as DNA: TGTGCCACCAGACAGACCAGCGAGCAGTACTTC.

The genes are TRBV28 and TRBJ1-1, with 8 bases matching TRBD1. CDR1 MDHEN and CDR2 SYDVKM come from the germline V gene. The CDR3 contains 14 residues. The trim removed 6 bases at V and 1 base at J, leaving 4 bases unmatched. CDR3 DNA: TGTGCCAGCAGATCGGACAGGGAGAACACTGAAGCTTTCTTT. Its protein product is CASRSDRENTEAFF.

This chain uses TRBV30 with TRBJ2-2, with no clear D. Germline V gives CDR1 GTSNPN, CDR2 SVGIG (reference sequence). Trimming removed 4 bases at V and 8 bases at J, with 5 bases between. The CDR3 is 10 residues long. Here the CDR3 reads CAWKTGELFF. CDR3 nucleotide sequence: TGTGCCTGGAAGACTGGGGAGCTGTTTTTT.

DNA of the CDR3: TGTGCCAGCAGCACAGGGTGGACGGAGGAAAAACTGTTTTTT. Protein: CASSTGWTEEKLFF. This chain joins TRBV6-5 and TRBJ1-4; TRBD1 might be the D (6 bases). Between the trimmed V and J ends, which lost 6 bases and 8 bases, there was a span of 16 bases. Germline V lookup: CDR1 MNHEY, CDR2 SVGAGI. This CDR3 has 14 residues.

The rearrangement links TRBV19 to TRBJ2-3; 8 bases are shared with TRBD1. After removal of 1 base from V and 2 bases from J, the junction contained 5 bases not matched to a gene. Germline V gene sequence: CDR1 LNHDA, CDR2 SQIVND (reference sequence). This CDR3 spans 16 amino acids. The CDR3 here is CASSIVYRGDTDTQYF. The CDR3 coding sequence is TGTGCCAGTAGTATAGTATACAGGGGGGACACAGATACGCAGTATTTT.

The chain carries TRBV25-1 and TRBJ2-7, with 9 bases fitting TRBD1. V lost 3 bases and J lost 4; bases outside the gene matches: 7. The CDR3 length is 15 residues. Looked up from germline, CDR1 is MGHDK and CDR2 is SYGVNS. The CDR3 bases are TGTGCCAGCAGTGACGTCCGGGACAGGGTTTACGAGCAGTACTTC. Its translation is CASSDVRDRVYEQYF.

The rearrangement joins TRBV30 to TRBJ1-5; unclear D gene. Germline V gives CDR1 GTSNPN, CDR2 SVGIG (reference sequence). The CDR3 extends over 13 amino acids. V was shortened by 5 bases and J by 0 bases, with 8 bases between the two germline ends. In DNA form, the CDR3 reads TGTGCCTGGGCGGAGCATAGCAATCAGCCCCAGCATTTT. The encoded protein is CAWAEHSNQPQHF.

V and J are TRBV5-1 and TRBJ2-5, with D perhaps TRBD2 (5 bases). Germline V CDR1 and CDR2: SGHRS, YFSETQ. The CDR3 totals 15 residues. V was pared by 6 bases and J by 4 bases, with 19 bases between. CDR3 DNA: TGCGCCAGCACCGTAGGAGGTCTGGAGCCAGAGACCCAGTACTTC. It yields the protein CASTVGGLEPETQYF.

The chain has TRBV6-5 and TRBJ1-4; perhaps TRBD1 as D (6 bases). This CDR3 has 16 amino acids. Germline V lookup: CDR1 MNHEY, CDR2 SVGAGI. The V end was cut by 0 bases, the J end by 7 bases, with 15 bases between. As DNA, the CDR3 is TGTGCCAGCAGTTACTCGAGTGAACAGGGAAGTGAAAAACTGTTTTTT. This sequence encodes CASSYSSEQGSEKLFF.

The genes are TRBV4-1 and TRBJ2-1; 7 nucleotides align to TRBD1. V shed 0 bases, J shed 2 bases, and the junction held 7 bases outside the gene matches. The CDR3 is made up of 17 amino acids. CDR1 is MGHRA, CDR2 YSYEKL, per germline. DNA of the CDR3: TGCGCCAGCAGCCAAGATCGAACAGGGGTCACCTACAATGAGCAGTTCTTC. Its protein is CASSQDRTGVTYNEQFF.

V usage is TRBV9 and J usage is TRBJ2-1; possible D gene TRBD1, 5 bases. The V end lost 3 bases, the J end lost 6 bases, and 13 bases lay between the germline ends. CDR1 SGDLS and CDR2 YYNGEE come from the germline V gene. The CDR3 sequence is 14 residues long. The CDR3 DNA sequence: TGTGCCAGCAGCGCCAACCAAAGGGGCAATGAGCAGTTCTTC. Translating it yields CASSANQRGNEQFF.

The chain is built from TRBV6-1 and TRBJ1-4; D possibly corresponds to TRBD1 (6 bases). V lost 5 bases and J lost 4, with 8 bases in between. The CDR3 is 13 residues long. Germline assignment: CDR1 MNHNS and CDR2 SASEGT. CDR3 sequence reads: CASSWTDNEKLFF. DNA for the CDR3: TGTGCCAGCAGTTGGACAGATAATGAAAAACTGTTTTTT.

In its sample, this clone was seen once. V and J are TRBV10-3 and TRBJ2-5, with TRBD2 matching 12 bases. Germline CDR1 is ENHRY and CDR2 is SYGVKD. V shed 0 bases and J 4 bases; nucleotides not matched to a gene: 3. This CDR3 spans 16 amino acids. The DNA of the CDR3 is TGTGCCATCAGTGAGTCGGCTAGCGGGAGGGCAGAGACCCAGTACTTC. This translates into CAISESASGRAETQYF.

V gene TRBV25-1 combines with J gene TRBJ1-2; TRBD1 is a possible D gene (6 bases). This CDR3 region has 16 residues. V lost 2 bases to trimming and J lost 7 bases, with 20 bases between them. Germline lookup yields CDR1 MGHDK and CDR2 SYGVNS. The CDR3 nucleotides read TGTGCCAGCAGTGAACTGCCCCAACAGGGTAGGAGTGGCTACACCTTC. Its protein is CASSELPQQGRSGYTF.

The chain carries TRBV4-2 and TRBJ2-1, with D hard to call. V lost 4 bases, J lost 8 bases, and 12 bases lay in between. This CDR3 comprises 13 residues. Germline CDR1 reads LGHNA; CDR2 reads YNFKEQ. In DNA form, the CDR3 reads TGTGCCAGCAGCCGGTCAGAGGTGGATGAGCAGTTCTTC. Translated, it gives CASSRSEVDEQFF.

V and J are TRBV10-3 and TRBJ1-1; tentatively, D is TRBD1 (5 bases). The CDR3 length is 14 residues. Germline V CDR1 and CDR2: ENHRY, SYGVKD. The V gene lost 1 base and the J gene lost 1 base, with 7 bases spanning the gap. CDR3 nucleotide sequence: TGTGCCATCAGTGAGTTCACAGGGAACACTGAAGCTTTCTTT. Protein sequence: CAISEFTGNTEAFF.